These 8 T cell receptor beta chains were all obtained from the same sample, sequenced in a study of Graves' ophthalmopathy and Graves' hyperthyroidism. TCR beta CDR3 regions were amplified from RNA transcripts. In the first round, RT-PCR was carried out with HTBI primers, and a multiplex PCR formed the second round. A single record per CDR3 protein comes from TCRdb applying MiXCR to the multiplex PCR reads. Here the sample spans about half a million distinct CDR3 sequences, around an eighth being singletons. Sample: blood. These receptors all stem from a woman aged 25 to 45 with Graves' ophthalmopathy.

In this sample, this clonotype turned up many times. This rearrangement joins TRBV20-1 to TRBJ2-7; possibly TRBD1 or TRBD2 for D (7 bases each). There are 14 residues in the CDR3. Trimming removed 3 bases at V and 4 bases at J, with 16 bases between. CDR1 is DFQATT and CDR2 is SNEGSKA in the germline V gene (reference sequence). In DNA form, the CDR3 reads TGCAGTGCTAGCTTGGGGCAGGGGGGGTACGAGCAGTACTTC. Translated, it gives CSASLGQGGYEQYF.

This clonotype showed up many times. The J gene is TRBJ2-4, the V gene TRBV6-5; 7 bases match TRBD2. Germline V gene data show CDR1 as MNHEY and CDR2 as SVGAGI. Trimming took 4 bases from V and 6 from J; bases not matched to a gene: 6. The CDR3 runs to 14 residues. In DNA, the CDR3 is TGTGCCAGCAGTTCAGGAGGGGAGGGAAACATTCAGTACTTC. Its protein product is CASSSGGEGNIQYF.

The table lists this clonotype with many counts. The junction differs from germline at one of its ends, possibly a read error. This sequence joins TRBV4-1 and TRBJ2-2, with D possibly being TRBD1 or TRBD2 (7 bases each). Germline lookup yields CDR1 MGHRA and CDR2 YSYEKL. This CDR3 comprises 15 residues. This chain's CDR3 is CASSQGGLNTGELFF. The CDR3 coding sequence is TGTGCCAGCAGCCAGGGGGGACTAAACACCGGGGAGCTGTTTTTT.

This clonotype was seen many times. This chain uses TRBV4-1 with TRBJ1-5; TRBD1 is a possible D gene (6 bases). CDR3 length: 16 amino acids. The V gene lost 0 bases and the J gene lost 1 base, with 10 bases spanning the gap. The germline V gene encodes CDR1 MGHRA and CDR2 YSYEKL. The CDR3 protein is CASSQDRGMSNQPQHF. The DNA for the CDR3 is TGCGCCAGCAGCCAAGACAGGGGAATGAGCAATCAGCCCCAGCATTTT.

This clonotype was detected only a few times. Since a much larger clone is just one base distant, this may be a read error. The DNA for the CDR3 is TGTGCCAGCAGTCCCGACAGGCATGGCTACACCTTC. This gives the protein CASSPDRHGYTF. The rearrangement uses TRBV28 and TRBJ1-2; maybe TRBD1 (6 bases). V was pared by 5 bases and J by 6 bases, with 10 bases between. Germline-derived CDR1 and CDR2 are MDHEN and SYDVKM. The CDR3 covers 12 residues.

At least ten counts were recorded for this clonotype. The chain has TRBV7-9 and TRBJ2-7; D is unclear. The CDR3 has 14 amino acids. The germline gives CDR1 SEHNR, CDR2 FQNEAQ (reference sequence). The V end lost 2 bases, the J end lost 0 bases, and 8 bases lay between the germline ends. The DNA for the CDR3 is TGTGCCAGCAGCTTACTTCAGAGCTCCTACGAGCAGTACTTC. It codes for CASSLLQSSYEQYF.

This clonotype was observed many times. The J gene is TRBJ1-5, the V gene TRBV28, with a weak D call TRBD1 (5 bases). Per the germline V gene, CDR1 is MDHEN and CDR2 is SYDVKM. The CDR3 consists of 18 residues. Trimming took off 6 bases at V and 2 bases at J, with 23 bases between the two ends. Written as DNA, the CDR3 is TGTGCCAGCAGCCGCCCGGGCCAGGGCATTGTGCGCAATCAGCCCCAGCATTTT. It specifies CASSRPGQGIVRNQPQHF.

This clonotype was counted at least ten times. V is TRBV7-8 and J is TRBJ1-1; D not certain. The V gene lost 2 bases and the J gene lost 0 bases, with 7 bases spanning the gap. The CDR3 loop spans 14 amino acids. CDR1 and CDR2 from the germline V gene are SGHVS and FQNEAQ. The CDR3 region has the DNA TGTGCCAGCAGCTTACTTGTCGTGAACACTGAAGCTTTCTTT. Translation gives CASSLLVVNTEAFF.